These 22 T cell receptor beta chains share one sample of origin, sequenced in a study of identical twins. TCRdb passed the 5' RACE reads through MiXCR, listing each CDR3 protein once. Of roughly 540,000 distinct CDR3 sequences listed, around 20% are singletons. The same sample was also studied in work on T cells expressing NK-cell markers.

The sequencing input was CD4+ T cells sorted from blood. The receptors come from a woman aged 18-35 years in good health.

This chain joins TRBV20-1 and TRBJ2-1; tentative D call: TRBD1 (6 bases). Trimming removed 1 base at V and 4 bases at J, with 8 bases between. Germline CDR1 and CDR2: DFQATT and SNEGSKA (reference sequence). The CDR3 is 13 residues long. The CDR3 sequence: CSARGTAYNEQFF. The CDR3 nucleotides read TGCAGTGCTAGAGGGACAGCGTACAATGAGCAGTTCTTC.

This clonotype has a handful of counts. The gene calls are TRBV29-1 and TRBJ1-1; no firm D call. CDR1 is SQVTM, CDR2 ANQGSEA, per germline. V was cut by 4 bases and J by 0 bases, with 3 bases left in between. The CDR3 is 11 amino acids. The CDR3 loop is CSVAMNTEAFF. The CDR3 DNA is TGCAGCGTTGCGATGAACACTGAAGCTTTCTTT.

CDR3 in amino acids: CASSLGQGAVETQYF. CDR3 nucleotides: TGTGCCAGCAGCTTAGGACAGGGGGCTGTAGAGACCCAGTACTTC. This chain links TRBV7-9 with TRBJ2-5, with 10 nucleotides matching TRBD1. The CDR3 has 15 amino acids. CDR1 is SEHNR and CDR2 is FQNEAQ in the germline V gene (reference sequence). The trim removed 1 base at V and 4 bases at J, leaving 3 bases unmatched. Filled out from reference TRBV7-9 and TRBJ2-5, the complete variable domain reads DTGVSQNPRHKITKRGQNVTFRCDPISEHNRLYWYRQTLGQGPEFLTYFQNEAQLEKSRLLSDRFSAERPKGSFSTLEIQRTEQGDSAMYLCASSLGQGAVETQYFGPGTRLLVL.

This clonotype was picked up a small number of times. This chain uses TRBV6-1 with TRBJ2-2; 8 bases fit TRBD1. The CDR3 contains 14 residues. J was trimmed by 4 bases and V by 6 bases; bases with no gene match: 4. Germline assignment: CDR1 MNHNS and CDR2 SASEGT. The CDR3 DNA sequence: TGTGCCAGCAGGGCAGGGGGCAGCACCGGGGAGCTGTTTTTT. Amino acid sequence: CASRAGGSTGELFF.

This chain links TRBV3-1 with TRBJ2-1, with D maybe TRBD2 (6 bases). Between the trimmed V and J ends, which lost 0 bases and 5 bases, there was a span of 11 bases. The CDR3 contains 15 residues. Looked up from germline, CDR1 is LGHDT and CDR2 is YNNKEL (reference sequence). In nucleotides, the CDR3 is TGTGCCAGCAGCCAAGATGAAGCGGGCCACAATGAGCAGTTCTTC. Translating gives CASSQDEAGHNEQFF.

The chain has TRBV3-1 and TRBJ1-1; TRBD1 is a possible D gene (6 bases). The V gene lost 9 bases and the J gene lost 8 bases, with 22 bases spanning the gap. Germline loops: CDR1 LGHDT, CDR2 YNNKEL (reference sequence). The length of the CDR3 is 14 residues. The CDR3 spells CASTGAYAPVEAFF. CDR3 DNA sequence: TGTGCCAGTACGGGGGCCTACGCCCCCGTCGAAGCTTTCTTT.

The chain has TRBV29-1 and TRBJ2-7, with D possibly being TRBD2 (6 bases). Germline CDR1 reads SQVTM; CDR2 reads ANQGSEA. There are 14 residues in the CDR3. Trimming shortened V by 5 bases and J by 3 bases, and 17 bases separated the two germline ends. This CDR3 reads CSVQKSGGSYEQYF. In DNA form, the CDR3 reads TGCAGCGTTCAAAAGTCAGGAGGGAGCTACGAGCAGTACTTC.

This clonotype has a count of ten or more. The chain has TRBV29-1 and TRBJ2-1, with D tentatively TRBD2 (6 bases). This CDR3 has 14 residues. V was cut by 4 bases and J by 7 bases, with 17 bases left in between. CDR1 and CDR2 from the germline V gene are SQVTM and ANQGSEA. CDR3 sequence (DNA): TGCAGCGTTGGTAGCGGAGCAGATGGAAATGAGCAGTTCTTC. Protein sequence: CSVGSGADGNEQFF.

The chain uses TRBV18 and TRBJ2-1; the match to TRBD2 covers 9 bases. Trimming cost V 6 bases and J 10 bases; bases outside gene matches: 10. The CDR3 runs 14 residues. The V gene's germline CDR1 is KGHSH and CDR2 LQKENI. The chain's CDR3 is CASSPGEAGGEQFF. The CDR3 bases are TGTGCCAGCTCTCCAGGAGAAGCGGGAGGCGAGCAGTTCTTC.

J is TRBJ2-3 and V is TRBV5-5; tentative D call: TRBD1 (5 bases). CDR3 length equals 14 residues. V was pared by 4 bases and J by 2 bases, with 11 bases between. Per the germline V gene, CDR1 is SGHKS and CDR2 is YYEKEE (reference sequence). In nucleotides, the CDR3 is TGTGCCAGCAGCCGCAGGGTTCCCACAGATACGCAGTATTTT. Its protein product is CASSRRVPTDTQYF.

The genes are TRBV20-1 and TRBJ1-4, with D perhaps matching TRBD1 (6 bases). V lost 2 bases, J lost 8 bases, and 15 bases lay in between. The CDR3 runs to 14 residues. Germline lookup yields CDR1 DFQATT and CDR2 SNEGSKA (reference sequence). The CDR3 DNA reads as TGCAGTGCTAGACCGGCAGGGGAGGGCGAAAAACTGTTTTTT. Translating gives CSARPAGEGEKLFF.

The chain combines TRBV12-3 or TRBV12-4 with TRBJ2-2; D is perhaps TRBD1 or TRBD2 (6 bases each). Trimming cost V 3 bases and J 0 bases, with 14 bases left between them. The CDR3 extends over 17 amino acids. The CDR3 loop reads CASSLAGHSPNTGELFF. For the CDR3, the DNA is TGTGCCAGCAGTTTGGCGGGACACTCCCCGAACACCGGGGAGCTGTTTTTT.

The chain uses TRBV18 and TRBJ2-7; 11 bases are shared with TRBD2. The CDR3 loop spans 15 amino acids. Germline assignment: CDR1 KGHSH and CDR2 LQKENI. Trimming cost V 5 bases and J 3 bases; bases outside gene matches: 6. CDR3 region: CASSLLAGDRYEQYF. The CDR3 DNA reads as TGTGCCAGCTCATTACTAGCGGGGGACCGCTACGAGCAGTACTTC. The complete variable domain, with remaining parts taken from reference TRBV18 and TRBJ2-7, reads NAGVMQNPRHLVRRRGQEARLRCSPMKGHSHVYWYRQLPEEGLKFMVYLQKENIIDESGMPKERFSAEFPKEGPSILRIQQVVRGDSAAYFCASSLLAGDRYEQYFGPGTRLTVT.

The chain couples TRBV11-1 to TRBJ2-1; 8 positions match TRBD1. CDR3 length: 14 amino acids. The J segment lost 8 bases and the V segment lost 3 bases, leaving 6 bases of the junction unmatched. Germline-derived CDR1 and CDR2 are SGHAT and FQDESV (reference sequence). CDR3 protein: CASSFHQGADEQFF. CDR3 sequence (DNA): TGTGCCAGCAGCTTTCATCAGGGGGCCGATGAGCAGTTCTTC.

The CDR3 reads CASSVADWANEQFF. The CDR3 DNA reads TGTGCCAGCAGCGTAGCAGACTGGGCCAATGAGCAGTTCTTC. This chain joins TRBV9 and TRBJ2-1; D is ambiguous. CDR3 length: 14 residues. Per the germline V gene, CDR1 is SGDLS and CDR2 is YYNGEE. V was trimmed by 0 bases and J by 6 bases, leaving 10 bases between them.

In this sample, this clonotype turned up many times. The chain couples TRBV4-3 to TRBJ2-2; D is perhaps TRBD2 (7 bases). V was pared by 0 bases and J by 6 bases, with 17 bases between. The V gene's germline CDR1 is LGHNA and CDR2 YSLEER. This CDR3 has 17 residues. The CDR3 DNA is TGCGCCAGCAGCCAAGATCTAGGGCTAGGGGGGGCCGGGGAGCTGTTTTTT. Amino acid sequence: CASSQDLGLGGAGELFF.

This chain connects TRBV27 to TRBJ2-3, with 15 bases lining up with TRBD2. The ends lost 6 bases at V and 2 bases at J; junction bases unmatched: 15. CDR3 length: 20 residues. From germline, CDR1 is MNHEY and CDR2 SMNVEV (reference sequence). CDR3 protein: CASSAPRTSGRAGPTDTQYF. CDR3 DNA: TGTGCCAGCAGCGCACCCCGGACTAGCGGGAGGGCCGGGCCCACAGATACGCAGTATTTT.

The gene calls are TRBV5-8 and TRBJ2-1, with D unclear. Germline CDR1 and CDR2: SGHTS and YDEGEE. The V end lost 1 base, the J end lost 4 bases, and 12 bases lay between the germline ends. The CDR3 is 15 residues long. The CDR3, as DNA: TGTGCCAGCAGCTTGCCCCCCCCCCGATACAATGAGCAGTTCTTC. This encodes CASSLPPPRYNEQFF.

In this sample, this clonotype turned up a few times. The V gene is TRBV20-1, the J gene TRBJ1-6; possibly TRBD1 for D (6 bases). Trimming shortened V by 6 bases and J by 7 bases, and 16 bases separated the two germline ends. CDR1 DFQATT and CDR2 SNEGSKA come from the germline V gene (reference sequence). The CDR3 runs 14 residues. The CDR3: CSASDRRENSPLHF. CDR3 nucleotide sequence: TGCAGTGCGTCGGACAGAAGGGAAAATTCACCCCTCCACTTT.

This clonotype has only a few counts. The chain has TRBV20-1 and TRBJ1-2; no reliable D call. In germline, CDR1 is DFQATT, CDR2 SNEGSKA (reference sequence). Trimming removed 1 base from V and 3 bases from J, with 9 bases in between. The length of the CDR3 is 13 residues. In DNA, the CDR3 is TGCAGTGCTAGAGGCGCCGTTCACTATGGCTACACCTTC. It codes for CSARGAVHYGYTF.

The V call is TRBV12-3 or TRBV12-4, the J call TRBJ2-5; 10 nucleotides match TRBD1. With V trimmed by 6 bases and J by 0 bases, 4 bases remained unmatched. This CDR3 has 15 amino acids. CDR3: CASSPGTGDQETQYF. In nucleotides, the CDR3 is TGTGCCAGCAGCCCCGGGACAGGGGACCAAGAGACCCAGTACTTC.

This clonotype has a handful of counts. The chain recombines TRBV11-2 with TRBJ2-5, with 9 bases fitting TRBD1. The CDR3 consists of 14 residues. J was trimmed by 6 bases and V by 0 bases; bases with no gene match: 2. The germline gives CDR1 SGHAT, CDR2 FQNNGV. This chain's CDR3 is CASSLEGQGKTQYF. The CDR3 DNA follows: TGTGCCAGCAGCTTAGAGGGACAGGGAAAGACCCAGTACTTC.